This T cell receptor (beta chain) originates from a study of shared clonotypes between healthy human individuals. Findings of the study overall: Limited genetic and exposure-history diversity came from having few donors.

On this clone itself: Its antigen is unidentified.

Germline lookup yields CDR1 MNHEY and CDR2 SVGAGI. Trimming took 5 bases from V and 7 from J; bases not matched to a gene: 6. The CDR3 is 13 amino acids. TCRdb keeps only in-frame clones here, not all; method: immunoSEQ multiplex PCR. Among about 1.5 million clones listed, 95% to 99% were seen once. The clonotype comes from a young man in good health. The specimen sequenced was naive CD4+ T cells sorted from blood. The subset here: CD45RA+ positively selected. The chain has TRBV6-5 and TRBJ1-2; 8 bases match TRBD1. Here the CDR3 reads CASSQDRAFGYTF. The CDR3 DNA is TGTGCCAGCAGTCAGGACAGGGCTTTTGGCTACACCTTC.